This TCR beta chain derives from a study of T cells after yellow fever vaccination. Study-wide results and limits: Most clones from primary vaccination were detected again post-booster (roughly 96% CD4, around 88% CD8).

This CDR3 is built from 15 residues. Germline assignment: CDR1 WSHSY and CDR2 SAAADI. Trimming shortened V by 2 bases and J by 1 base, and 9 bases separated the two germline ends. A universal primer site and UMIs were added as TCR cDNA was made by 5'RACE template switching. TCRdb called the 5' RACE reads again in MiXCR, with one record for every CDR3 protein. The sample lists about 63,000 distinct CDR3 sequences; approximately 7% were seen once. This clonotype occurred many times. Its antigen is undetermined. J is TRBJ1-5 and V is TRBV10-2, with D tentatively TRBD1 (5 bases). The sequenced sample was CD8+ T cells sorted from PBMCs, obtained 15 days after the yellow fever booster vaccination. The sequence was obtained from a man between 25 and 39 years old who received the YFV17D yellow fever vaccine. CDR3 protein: CASSEGQGSNQPQHF. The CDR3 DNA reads TGCGCCAGCAGTGAGGGTCAGGGAAGCAATCAGCCCCAGCATTTT.